This TCR beta chain originates from a study of T cell responses to AZD1222 COVID-19 vaccine. Produced via immunoSEQ multiplex PCR; TCRdb's table is partial and in-frame only. There are some 100,000 clones in the sample; roughly nine tenths occur only once, and roughly 3% lies in the top ten. The CDR3 consists of 14 residues. Notes on this clone: As yet, its antigen is unknown.

Study observations and caveats: CD4 TCRs associated with vaccination spanned spike, dominating at 160-218 and 743-854. No day 14 peak samples; only post-peak repertoires were characterized. Clonal diversity was possibly underestimated, and white British individuals and females predominated among donors.

Recipients boosted at about 4 weeks or about 12 weeks are pooled. The receptor comes from an adult who received the AZD1222 COVID-19 vaccine. The sample in question was peripheral blood, obtained 28 days after the second AZD1222 dose. The rearrangement uses TRBV21-1 and TRBJ1-1. TRBV21-1 is reported as a pseudogene. CDR3 residues: CASSKASRDTEAFF. CDR3 in DNA: TGTGCCAGCAGCAAAGCGAGTAGGGACACTGAAGCTTTCTTT.